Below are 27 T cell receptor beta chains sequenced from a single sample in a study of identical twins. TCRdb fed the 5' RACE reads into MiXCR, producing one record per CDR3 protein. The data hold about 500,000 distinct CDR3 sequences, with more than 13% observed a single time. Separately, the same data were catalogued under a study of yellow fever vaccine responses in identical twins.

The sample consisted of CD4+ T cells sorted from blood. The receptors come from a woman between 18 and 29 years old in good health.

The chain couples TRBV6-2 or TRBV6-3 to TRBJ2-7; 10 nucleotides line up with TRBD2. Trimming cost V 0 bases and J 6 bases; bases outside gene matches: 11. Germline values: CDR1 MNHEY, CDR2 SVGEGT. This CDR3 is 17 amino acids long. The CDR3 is CASSYSGGPSGRGEQYF. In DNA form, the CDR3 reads TGTGCCAGCAGTTACTCCGGCGGGCCTAGCGGGAGAGGCGAGCAGTACTTC.

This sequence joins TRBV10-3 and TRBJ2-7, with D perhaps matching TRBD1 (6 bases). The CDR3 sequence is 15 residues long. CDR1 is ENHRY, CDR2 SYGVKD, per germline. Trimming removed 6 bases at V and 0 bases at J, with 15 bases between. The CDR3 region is CAIRNGQPLSYEQYF. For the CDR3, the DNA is TGTGCCATCAGGAATGGACAGCCCCTCTCCTACGAGCAGTACTTC.

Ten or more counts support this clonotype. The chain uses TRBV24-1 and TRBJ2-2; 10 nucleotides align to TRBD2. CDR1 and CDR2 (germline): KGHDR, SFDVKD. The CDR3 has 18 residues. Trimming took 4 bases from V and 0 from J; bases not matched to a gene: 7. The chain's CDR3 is CATSDPAGGPANTGELFF. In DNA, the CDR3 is TGTGCCACCAGTGACCCAGCGGGGGGGCCCGCGAACACCGGGGAGCTGTTTTTT.

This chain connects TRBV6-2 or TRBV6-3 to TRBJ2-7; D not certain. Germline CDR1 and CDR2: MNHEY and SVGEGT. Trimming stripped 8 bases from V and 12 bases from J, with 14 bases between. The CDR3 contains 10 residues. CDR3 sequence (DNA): TGTGCCAGCCGAGACATTAGTTGGTACTTC. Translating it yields CASRDISWYF.

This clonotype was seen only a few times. The CDR3 reads CASSALNYEQYF. The CDR3 bases are TGTGCCAGCAGTGCCCTGAATTACGAGCAGTACTTC. The chain links TRBV28 to TRBJ2-7; no firm D call. With 5 bases removed from V and 4 bases from J, the gap between germline ends came to 9 bases. The CDR3 runs 12 residues. CDR1 is MDHEN, CDR2 SYDVKM, per germline.

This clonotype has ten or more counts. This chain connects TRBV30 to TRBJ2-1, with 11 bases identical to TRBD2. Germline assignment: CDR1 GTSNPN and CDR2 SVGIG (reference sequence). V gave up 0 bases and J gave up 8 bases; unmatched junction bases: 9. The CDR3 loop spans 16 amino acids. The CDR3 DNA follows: TGTGCCTGGAGTGTAAGAAACGGACTAGCGGGCGATGAGCAGTTCTTC. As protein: CAWSVRNGLAGDEQFF.

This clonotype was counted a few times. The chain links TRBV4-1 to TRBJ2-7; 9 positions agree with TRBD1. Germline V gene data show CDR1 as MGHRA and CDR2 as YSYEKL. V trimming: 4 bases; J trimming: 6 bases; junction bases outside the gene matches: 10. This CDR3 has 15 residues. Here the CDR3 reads CASSPWGQGMGEQYF. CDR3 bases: TGCGCCAGCAGCCCCTGGGGACAGGGAATGGGCGAGCAGTACTTC.

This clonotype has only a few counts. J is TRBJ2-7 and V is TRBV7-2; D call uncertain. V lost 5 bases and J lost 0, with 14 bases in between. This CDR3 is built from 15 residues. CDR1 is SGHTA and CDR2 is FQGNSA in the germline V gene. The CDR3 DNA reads TGTGCCAGCAGCCCTCAAGCCCAAATCTCCTACGAGCAGTACTTC. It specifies CASSPQAQISYEQYF.

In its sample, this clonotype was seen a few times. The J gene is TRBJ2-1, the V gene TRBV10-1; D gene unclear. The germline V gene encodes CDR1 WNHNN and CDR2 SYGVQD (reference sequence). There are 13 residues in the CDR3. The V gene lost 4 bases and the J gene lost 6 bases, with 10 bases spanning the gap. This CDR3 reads CASSGISTNEQFF. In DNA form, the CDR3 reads TGCGCCAGCAGTGGAATTTCTACCAATGAGCAGTTCTTC.

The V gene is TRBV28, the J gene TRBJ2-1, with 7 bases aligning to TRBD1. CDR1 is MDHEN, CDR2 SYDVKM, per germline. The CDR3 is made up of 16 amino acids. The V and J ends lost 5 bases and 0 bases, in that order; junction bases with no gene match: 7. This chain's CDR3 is CASSRDSRGSYNEQFF. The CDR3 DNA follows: TGTGCCAGCAGTAGGGACAGTCGAGGCTCCTACAATGAGCAGTTCTTC.

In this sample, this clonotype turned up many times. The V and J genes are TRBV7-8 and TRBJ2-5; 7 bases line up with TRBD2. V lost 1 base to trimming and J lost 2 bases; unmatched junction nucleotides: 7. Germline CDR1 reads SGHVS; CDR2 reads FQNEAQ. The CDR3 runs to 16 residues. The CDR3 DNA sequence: TGTGCCAGCAGCTTAGGGTCTAGCGGAGGGCAAGAGACCCAGTACTTC. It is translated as CASSLGSSGGQETQYF.

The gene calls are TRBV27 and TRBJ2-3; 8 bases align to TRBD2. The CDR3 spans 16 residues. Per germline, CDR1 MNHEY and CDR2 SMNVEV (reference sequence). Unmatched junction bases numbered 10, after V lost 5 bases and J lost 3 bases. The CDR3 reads CASSRIAGRGTDTQYF. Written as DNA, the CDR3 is TGTGCCAGCAGTCGGATAGCGGGGAGGGGGACAGATACGCAGTATTTT.

CDR3 coding DNA: TGTGCCTGGAGTTTGGGCAAGCGGGTTTACACAGATACGCAGTATTTT. It is translated as CAWSLGKRVYTDTQYF. The chain has TRBV30 and TRBJ2-3, with TRBD2 as a possible D gene (6 bases). The ends were cut back, 2 bases at V and 2 bases at J, with 17 bases in the middle. This CDR3 has 16 amino acids. Germline CDR1 reads GTSNPN; CDR2 reads SVGIG (reference sequence).

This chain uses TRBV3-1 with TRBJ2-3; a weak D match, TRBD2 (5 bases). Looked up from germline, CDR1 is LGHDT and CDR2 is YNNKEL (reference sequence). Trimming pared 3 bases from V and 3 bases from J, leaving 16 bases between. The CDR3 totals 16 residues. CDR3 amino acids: CASSQSRGFPTDTQYF. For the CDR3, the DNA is TGTGCCAGCAGCCAGAGTCGCGGGTTTCCTACAGATACGCAGTATTTT.

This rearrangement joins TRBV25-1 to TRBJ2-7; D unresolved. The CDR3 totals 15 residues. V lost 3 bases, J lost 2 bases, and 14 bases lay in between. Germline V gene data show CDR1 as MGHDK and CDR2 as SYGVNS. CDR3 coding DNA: TGTGCCAGCAGTGATGCCAGGTTGAAGGCCTACGAGCAGTACTTC. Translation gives CASSDARLKAYEQYF.

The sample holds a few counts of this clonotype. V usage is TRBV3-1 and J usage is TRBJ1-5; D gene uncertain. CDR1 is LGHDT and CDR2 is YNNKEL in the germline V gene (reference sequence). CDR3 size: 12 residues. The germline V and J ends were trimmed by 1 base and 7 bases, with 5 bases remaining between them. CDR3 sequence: CASSQGGQPQHF. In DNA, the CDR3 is TGTGCCAGCAGCCAAGGAGGACAGCCCCAGCATTTT.

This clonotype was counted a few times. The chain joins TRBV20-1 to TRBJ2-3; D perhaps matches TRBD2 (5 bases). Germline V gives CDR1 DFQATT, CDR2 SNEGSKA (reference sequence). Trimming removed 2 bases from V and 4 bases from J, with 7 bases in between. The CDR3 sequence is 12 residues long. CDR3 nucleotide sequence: TGCAGTGCTAGATTCGGGGCAGATACGCAGTATTTT. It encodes CSARFGADTQYF.

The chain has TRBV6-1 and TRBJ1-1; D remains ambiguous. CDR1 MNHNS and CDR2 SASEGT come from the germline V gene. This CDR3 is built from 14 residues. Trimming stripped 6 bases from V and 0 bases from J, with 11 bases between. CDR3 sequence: CASSESWLNTEAFF. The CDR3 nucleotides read TGTGCCAGCAGCGAGTCGTGGCTGAACACTGAAGCTTTCTTT.

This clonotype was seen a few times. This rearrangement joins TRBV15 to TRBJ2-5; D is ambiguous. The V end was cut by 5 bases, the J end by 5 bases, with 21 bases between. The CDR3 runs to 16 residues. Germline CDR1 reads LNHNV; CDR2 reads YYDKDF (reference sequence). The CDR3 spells CATSARTGQSGETQYF. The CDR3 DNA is TGTGCCACCAGCGCTAGAACCGGCCAAAGTGGGGAGACCCAGTACTTC.

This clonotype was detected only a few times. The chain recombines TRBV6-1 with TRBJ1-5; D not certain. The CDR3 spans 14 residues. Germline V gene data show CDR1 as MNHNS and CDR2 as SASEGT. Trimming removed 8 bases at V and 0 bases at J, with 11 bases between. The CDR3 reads CASATENSNQPQHF. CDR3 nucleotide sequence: TGTGCCAGCGCAACAGAGAATAGCAATCAGCCCCAGCATTTT.

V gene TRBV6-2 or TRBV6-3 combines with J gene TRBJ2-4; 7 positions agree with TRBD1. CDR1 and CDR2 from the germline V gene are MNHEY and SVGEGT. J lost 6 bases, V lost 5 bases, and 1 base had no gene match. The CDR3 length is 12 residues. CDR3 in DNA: TGTGCCAGCAGTCGACAGGGAAACATTCAGTACTTC. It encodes CASSRQGNIQYF.

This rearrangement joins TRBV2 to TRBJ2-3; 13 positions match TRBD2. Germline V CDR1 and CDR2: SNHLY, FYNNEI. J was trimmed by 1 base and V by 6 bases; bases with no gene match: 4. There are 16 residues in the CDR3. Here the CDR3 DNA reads TGTGCCAGCAGACCCGGACTAGCGGGGGGCACAGATACGCAGTATTTT. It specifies CASRPGLAGGTDTQYF.

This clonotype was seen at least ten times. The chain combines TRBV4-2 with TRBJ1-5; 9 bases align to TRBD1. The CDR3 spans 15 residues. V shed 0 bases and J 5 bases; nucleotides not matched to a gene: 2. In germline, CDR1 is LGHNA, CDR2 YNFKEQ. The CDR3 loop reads CASSQEQGADQPQHF. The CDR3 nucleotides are TGTGCCAGCAGCCAAGAACAGGGGGCGGATCAGCCCCAGCATTTT.

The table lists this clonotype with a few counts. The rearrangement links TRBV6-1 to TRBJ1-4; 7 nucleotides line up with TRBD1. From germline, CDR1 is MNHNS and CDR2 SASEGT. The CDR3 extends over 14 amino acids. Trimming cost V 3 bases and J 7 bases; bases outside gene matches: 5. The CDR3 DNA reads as TGTGCCAGCAGTGAGCAGGGGGGTGGTGAAAAACTGTTTTTT. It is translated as CASSEQGGGEKLFF.

CDR3 amino acids: CASSQDQGRGVEQYF. For the CDR3, the DNA is TGTGCCAGCAGCCAAGATCAGGGCAGGGGAGTCGAGCAGTACTTC. The genes are TRBV4-2 and TRBJ2-7; possibly TRBD1 for D (6 bases). There are 15 residues in the CDR3. The V and J ends lost 0 bases and 6 bases respectively, with 15 bases between them. Germline V gene data show CDR1 as LGHNA and CDR2 as YNFKEQ.

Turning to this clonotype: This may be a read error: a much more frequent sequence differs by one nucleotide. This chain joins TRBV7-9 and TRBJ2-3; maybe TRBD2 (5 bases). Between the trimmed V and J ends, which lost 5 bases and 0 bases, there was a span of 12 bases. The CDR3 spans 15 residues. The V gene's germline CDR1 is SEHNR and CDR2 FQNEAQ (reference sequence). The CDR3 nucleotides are TGTGCCAGCAGCACCGCTGGCGGGAGCACAGATACGCAGTATTTT. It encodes CASSTAGGSTDTQYF.

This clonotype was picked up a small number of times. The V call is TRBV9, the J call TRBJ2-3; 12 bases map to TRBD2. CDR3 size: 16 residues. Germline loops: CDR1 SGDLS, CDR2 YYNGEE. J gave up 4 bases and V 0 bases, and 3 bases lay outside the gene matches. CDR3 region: CASSVGSSGGADTQYF. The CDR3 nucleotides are TGTGCCAGCAGCGTAGGTTCTAGCGGGGGGGCAGATACGCAGTATTTT.